Each of the 11 T cell receptor beta chains below was sequenced from the same sample in a study of blood T cell repertoires in COVID-19. Sequencing was performed with immunoSEQ multiplex PCR; in TCRdb, only in-frame clones are kept and a portion is missing. Of more than 450,000 clones listed, about 90% are singletons. Sample: PBMCs or T cells enriched from blood (not recorded which). Receptor source: a woman younger than 35 who had recovered from COVID-19.

This clone was counted only a few times. V usage is TRBV3-1 (or the pseudogene TRBV3-2) and J usage is TRBJ2-3; D perhaps matches TRBD2 (6 bases). This CDR3 is built from 17 residues. Between the trimmed V and J ends, which lost 4 bases and 6 bases, there was a span of 23 bases. Germline CDR1 is LGHDT and CDR2 is YNNKEL (reference sequence). In nucleotides, the CDR3 is TGTGCCAGCAGCCCTAATTCCCCCGGGACCCTAGCGGATACGCAGTATTTT. Its protein product is CASSPNSPGTLADTQYF.

This clone has a single count. The J gene is TRBJ1-6, the V gene TRBV13; perhaps TRBD1 as D (5 bases). V dropped 3 bases and J dropped 1 base, with 7 bases sitting between them. In germline, CDR1 is PRHDT, CDR2 FYEKMQ (reference sequence). The CDR3 length is 15 residues. The CDR3 is CASSLGGSYNSPLHF. CDR3 nucleotides: TGTGCCAGCAGCTTGGGGGGATCCTATAATTCACCCCTCCACTTT.

This chain links TRBV28 with TRBJ1-3; 8 bases are shared with TRBD1. The germline V gene encodes CDR1 MDHEN and CDR2 SYDVKM. CDR3 size: 15 residues. The V gene end was trimmed by 4 bases and the J gene end by 4 bases; junction bases not matched to a gene: 6. This CDR3 reads CASSSQGAGGNTIYF. The CDR3 DNA is TGTGCCAGCAGTTCCCAGGGGGCGGGAGGAAACACCATATATTTT.

CDR3 loop: CATGHDRLDLYSNQPQHF. The CDR3 nucleotides are TGTGCCACCGGACATGACAGACTGGACCTCTATAGCAATCAGCCCCAGCATTTT. V is TRBV19 and J is TRBJ1-5, with a tentative D call TRBD1 (5 bases). The CDR3 has 18 residues. Trimming left V 10 bases short and J 0 bases short, with 25 bases between. CDR1 LNHDA and CDR2 SQIVND come from the germline V gene (reference sequence).

This clone was seen a handful of times. V gene TRBV6-5 combines with J gene TRBJ1-1, with 10 bases aligning to TRBD1. The J segment lost 4 bases and the V segment lost 2 bases, leaving 1 base of the junction unmatched. Looked up from germline, CDR1 is MNHEY and CDR2 is SVGAGI. The CDR3 consists of 14 residues. The CDR3 reads CASSYRTGGTEAFF. As DNA, the CDR3 is TGTGCCAGCAGTTACCGGACAGGGGGCACTGAAGCTTTCTTT.

This rearrangement joins TRBV29-1 to TRBJ2-5; tentative D call: TRBD2 (5 bases). Trimming stripped 3 bases from V and 0 bases from J, with 5 bases between. CDR1 and CDR2 (germline): SQVTM, ANQGSEA. This CDR3 spans 12 amino acids. The CDR3: CSVERDQETQYF. CDR3 in DNA: TGCAGCGTTGAGCGGGACCAAGAGACCCAGTACTTC. Filled out from reference TRBV29-1 and TRBJ2-5, the complete variable domain reads SAVISQKPSRDICQRGTSLTIQCQVDSQVTMMFWYRQQPGQSLTLIATANQGSEATYESGFVIDKFPISRPNLTFSTLTVSNMSPEDSSIYLCSVERDQETQYFGPGTRLLVL.

The rearrangement joins TRBV10-3 to TRBJ2-5; 7 bases fit TRBD2. The CDR3 loop spans 16 amino acids. Per the germline V gene, CDR1 is ENHRY and CDR2 is SYGVKD. The V gene end was trimmed by 4 bases and the J gene end by 3 bases; junction bases not matched to a gene: 11. The CDR3 DNA is TGTGCCATCAGTGTCTCCCTGGCGGGGGAAGAAGAGACCCAGTACTTC. Its protein is CAISVSLAGEEETQYF.

The CDR3 nucleotides are TGTGCCAGCAGCCCAACCCGGGCGGGAATGACTCGGAATGAGCAGTTCTTC. Protein sequence: CASSPTRAGMTRNEQFF. This chain joins TRBV7-8 and TRBJ2-1, with D perhaps TRBD2 (6 bases). This CDR3 spans 17 amino acids. V gave up 5 bases and J gave up 7 bases, with 24 bases separating them. Germline assignment: CDR1 SGHVS and CDR2 FQNEAQ.

As for this clone: This CDR3 is also generated by other DNA sequences in the sample. The chain couples TRBV7-8 to TRBJ2-7, with 7 bases matching TRBD2. This CDR3 is 18 amino acids long. The germline CDR1 and CDR2 sequences are SGHVS and FQNEAQ. Unmatched junction bases numbered 14, after V lost 0 bases and J lost 3 bases. CDR3 residues: CASSLAIVGEGGLYEQYF. CDR3 sequence (DNA): TGTGCCAGCAGCTTAGCGATCGTGGGGGAGGGAGGGCTCTACGAGCAGTACTTC.

The rearrangement links TRBV4-1 to TRBJ1-2; 11 bases are a match to TRBD1. The germline CDR1 and CDR2 sequences are MGHRA and YSYEKL. J lost 6 bases, V lost 3 bases, and 3 bases had no gene match. The CDR3 totals 14 residues. CDR3 loop: CASSQDRGPNGYTF. The CDR3 DNA reads as TGCGCCAGCAGCCAGGACAGGGGGCCGAATGGCTACACCTTC.

This chain's CDR3 is CSASLTGGYTF. In nucleotides, the CDR3 is TGCAGTGCTAGTCTTACAGGGGGCTACACCTTC. The chain employs TRBV20-1 and TRBJ1-2; possible D gene TRBD1, 6 bases. The germline gives CDR1 DFQATT, CDR2 SNEGSKA (reference sequence). CDR3 length: 11 amino acids. V was cut by 3 bases and J by 8 bases, with 10 bases left in between.